The rows below give T cell receptor beta chains drawn from one sample of a study of T-cell reconstitution after alpha-beta-depleted transplantation in children. From the PCR reads, TCRdb called clonotypes with MiXCR, one entry per CDR3 protein. Of hundreds of thousands of distinct CDR3 sequences detected, roughly 15% appear once; the ten largest clones hold 0.8% to 1.1%. Sequencing was performed on PBMCs from the stem cell graft donor, taken from the stem cell graft. The receptors were gathered from a human donor who donated a stem cell graft to a child with acute myeloid leukemia. CDR3s include the opening cysteine and the closing phenylalanine or tryptophan. Each record gives: J gene, clone size, D gene, CDR3 length, V gene, CDR3 protein, CDR3 DNA. D genes are given only for firm matches. Only some rows state a clone size, as once, few, many or a class for expanded clones.

J: TRBJ2-7
size: many
D: NA
length: 11
V: TRBV20-1
CDR3: CSAPWQYEQYF
DNA: TGCAGTGCCCCCTGGCAGTACGAGCAGTACTTC

J: TRBJ2-1
size: many
D: NA
length: 11
V: TRBV6-5
CDR3: CASGEMNEQFF
DNA: TGTGCCAGCGGGGAAATGAATGAGCAGTTCTTC

J: TRBJ2-2
size: few
D: TRBD2
length: 16
V: TRBV7-2
CDR3: CASSIQASGLGEELFF
DNA: TGTGCCAGCAGCATACAGGCTAGCGGGCTGGGCGAGGAGCTGTTTTTT

J: TRBJ1-2
size: many
D: NA
length: 13
V: TRBV29-1
CDR3: CSVQGDTDYGYTF
DNA: TGCAGCGTTCAAGGGGACACCGACTATGGCTACACCTTC

J: TRBJ2-1
size: NA
D: TRBD2
length: 16
V: TRBV20-1
CDR3: CSARDPWATSHNEQFF
DNA: TGCAGTGCTAGAGATCCGTGGGCGACTAGCCACAATGAGCAGTTCTTC

J: TRBJ2-4
size: few
D: NA
length: 14
V: TRBV12-3/TRBV12-4
CDR3: CASTTRVLQNIQYF
DNA: TGTGCCAGCACTACAAGGGTATTGCAGAACATTCAGTACTTC

J: TRBJ2-7
size: NA
D: NA
length: 15
V: TRBV7-2
CDR3: CASSLRTGGGYEQYF
DNA: TGTGCCAGCAGCTTAAGGACTGGCGGAGGCTACGAGCAGTACTTC

J: TRBJ2-3
size: many
D: TRBD2
length: 17
V: TRBV20-1
CDR3: CSARLPRAGGSTDTQYF
DNA: TGCAGTGCTAGACTCCCGAGGGCGGGGGGGAGCACAGATACGCAGTATTTT

J: TRBJ1-1
size: many
D: TRBD1
length: 14
V: TRBV5-6
CDR3: CASSPGQSNTEAFF
DNA: TGTGCCAGCAGTCCGGGACAGTCGAACACTGAAGCTTTCTTT

J: TRBJ2-3
size: NA
D: NA
length: 12
V: TRBV3-1
CDR3: CASSPPSWHVYF
DNA: TGTGCCAGCAGCCCTCCCTCTTGGCATGTTTATTTT

J: TRBJ2-5
size: NA
D: NA
length: 15
V: TRBV20-1
CDR3: CSAAQLGQNQETQYF
DNA: TGCAGTGCTGCACAACTCGGACAGAACCAAGAGACCCAGTACTTC

J: TRBJ2-2
size: few
D: NA
length: 15
V: TRBV27
CDR3: CASSLHKTNTGELFF
DNA: TGTGCCAGCAGTTTACATAAGACAAACACCGGGGAGCTGTTTTTT

J: TRBJ2-4
size: few
D: NA
length: 14
V: TRBV27
CDR3: CASSRGDQGNIQYF
DNA: TGTGCCAGCAGTCGCGGGGACCAAGGAAACATTCAGTACTTC

J: TRBJ2-2
size: NA
D: NA
length: 12
V: TRBV24-1
CDR3: CATSVRNGELFF
DNA: TGTGCCACCAGTGTCAGGAACGGGGAGCTGTTTTTT

J: TRBJ2-5
size: NA
D: NA
length: 15
V: TRBV20-1
CDR3: CSAERAGYRKETQYF
DNA: TGCAGTGCAGAAAGGGCAGGGTACAGGAAAGAGACCCAGTACTTC

J: TRBJ2-5
size: NA
D: NA
length: 17
V: TRBV6-1
CDR3: CASSTGRAGVPGEAQYF
DNA: TGTGCCAGCAGTACGGGGCGAGCAGGGGTACCAGGAGAGGCCCAGTACTTC

J: TRBJ2-5
size: few
D: NA
length: 14
V: TRBV5-1
CDR3: CASSFRDPQETQYF
DNA: TGCGCCAGCAGCTTCCGGGACCCCCAAGAGACCCAGTACTTC

J: TRBJ2-3
size: few
D: TRBD1
length: 16
V: TRBV20-1
CDR3: CSASPRDRGHGDTQYF
DNA: TGCAGTGCTAGTCCCCGGGACAGGGGGCACGGAGATACGCAGTATTTT

J: TRBJ1-2
size: NA
D: NA
length: 14
V: TRBV13
CDR3: CASSPGPPNYGYTF
DNA: TGTGCCAGCAGTCCGGGACCTCCAAACTATGGCTACACCTTC

J: TRBJ1-5
size: few
D: NA
length: 14
V: TRBV6-5
CDR3: CASSSIGGAQPQHF
DNA: TGTGCCAGCAGTTCCATCGGGGGGGCTCAGCCCCAGCATTTT

J: TRBJ2-2
size: many
D: NA
length: 11
V: TRBV7-2
CDR3: CASSPTGELFF
DNA: TGTGCCAGCAGCCCCACCGGGGAGCTGTTTTTT

J: TRBJ1-2
size: NA
D: TRBD1
length: 12
V: TRBV5-1
CDR3: CASSEDRNGYTF
DNA: TGCGCCAGCAGCGAGGACAGGAATGGCTACACCTTC